A selection of T cell receptor beta chains follows, all from one sample in a study of blood T cell repertoires in COVID-19. The method was immunoSEQ multiplex PCR; TCRdb's version includes in-frame clones alone and lacks a portion of them. The sample has around 300,000 clones, around nine tenths seen once; the top ten hold more than 5%. Sequenced material: PBMCs or T cells enriched from blood (not recorded which). These receptors all stem from a man aged 30 to 39 who had recovered from COVID-19. CDR3s leave out the opening cysteine and the closing phenylalanine or tryptophan.

>12|TRBV29-1
SVEVDRVDGELF
>11|TRBV6-5
ASRLATYNEQF
>17|TRBV3-1/TRBV3-2
ASSQEFPGLTSSQETQY
>13|TRBV19
ASSHPRQGYYGYT
>12|TRBV27
ASSSLYSDSPLH
>14|TRBV5-6
ASSRLMTGSNQPQH
>16|TRBV21-1
ASSKRRAPYIAKNIQY
>16|TRBV24-1
ATSDSGTPDYSNQPQH
>15|TRBV10-3
AITPPRVRGSGYEQY
>10|TRBV11-2
ASTRGTDTQY
>11|TRBV30
AWSVRQNQPQH
>12|TRBV2
ASSGGTGPNGYT
>11|TRBV4-1
ASSLNRKETQY
>14|TRBV4-1
ASSQDFRTGSYEQY
>12|TRBV7-8
ASSFGDRGSPLH
>12|TRBV5-1
ASSLSASGAEQF
>11|TRBV28
ASSLRRWDTQY
>16|TRBV19
ASCPGLADPSSYNEQF
>12|TRBV5-1
ASSLSDSGNTIY
>12|TRBV10-2
ASSAPGHPYEQY
>17|TRBV28
ASSFRLAGGFSSTDTQY
>12|TRBV21-1
ASSKTDPNTEAF
>9|TRBV20-1
SARAFYEQY
>14|TRBV28
ASSLLIQASGNTIY
>11|TRBV5-4
ASSPTTGEKLF
>14|TRBV5-6
ASSSNPITANTEAF
>13|TRBV2
ASRLAQGAYNEQF
>12|TRBV19
ASSIGARRNTIY
>11|TRBV5-4
ASSLEQGETQY